The sequence of this TCR beta chain was determined in a study of blood T cell repertoires in COVID-19 (dated by TCRdb to 2020 to 2022). Looking at the study overall: Samples from collaborators originated in the United States, Italy and Spain and spanned both the acute and convalescent phases of COVID-19. Subjects who had been exposed to COVID-19, were actively infected with it, or had recovered from it provided the deeply sampled blood TCRbeta repertoires that made up the dataset. The samples were drawn from two sources: the first 160 participants of the ongoing ImmuneRACE study, and some 1,300 subjects contributed by 6 global collaborators. The prospective study material was composed of cDNA or gDNA derived from T cells, B-cell-depleted T cells, or PBMCs. HLA class I and class II types, where available, came from metadata supplied by the sample provider rather than from assay-based typing. A de-identified subject ID, COVID-19 status, age in years and sex were almost always included in the sample metadata. A freely available public database, intended as a resource for researchers studying the immune response to SARS-CoV-2, is where the repertoires were released. Here is what the overall study found, with its caveats: The quantity of clinical and demographic metadata differed by source and by participant and was supplied without curation.

Participants in the prospective study were enrolled through a virtual design, were aged 18 to 89 years, and lived in 24 United States geographic areas. In the prospective study, cohorts were assigned on the basis of participant-reported clinical history obtained from a screening survey and a study questionnaire. In the prospective study, mobile phlebotomists collected whole blood, serum and a nasopharyngeal or oropharyngeal swab from each participant. Over an approximately 2-month period, participants in the prospective study had the option of providing additional blood draws and questionnaires. Before DNA extraction, prospective study blood samples were shipped either frozen or at room temperature. On this clone itself: Its antigen specificity is not known. Base qualities are not recorded, but no much larger clone differs from it by a single base. Other DNA variants within this sample encode the same CDR3.

The immunoSEQ Assay, a bias-controlled multiplex PCR, was used to amplify TCRbeta CDR3 regions from genomic DNA. As for the authors' bioinformatics: The number of nucleated cells in each sample was estimated from the amplification of reference gene primers within the assay. To quantify the absolute abundance of each unique TCRbeta CDR3 rearrangement, sequence reads were collapsed and filtered. Productive Simpson clonality was computed per sample as the square root of Simpson's diversity index over productive rearrangements. TCRdb mirrors the immuneACCESS table, restricted to in-frame sequences. Some clones are absent from its copies; in checked studies, under half trace to an unresolved V gene, and the reason for the others is unknown. V and J calls plus clone size are reproduced from that table; the DNA served to infer D and trimming. The sample data list fewer than 450,000 clones, and roughly 88% of these were observed just once. The ten largest clones capture around 1.9% of the sample.

The sample comprised PBMCs or T cells enriched from blood (not recorded which). This sequence was found in a woman aged 40 to 50 with acute COVID-19.

The CDR3 region has the sequence CASSPGTGQETQYF. Read as DNA, the sequence is TGTGCCAGCTCACCGGGGACAGGCCAAGAGACCCAGTACTTC. The chain was built from TRBV18 and TRBJ2-5; TRBD1 matches 8 bases in the middle. The CDR3 runs 14 amino acids, cysteine and phenylalanine included. Here the CDR3 DNA is all that survives: 42 bases in frame from base 1. Based on the germline V gene, the CDR1 and CDR2 sequences are KGHSH and LQKENI. Unmatched junction bases come to 1, with V trimmed by 3 bases and J by 1 base.